Listed below are T cell receptor beta chains from one sample, sequenced in a study of blood T cells in healthy people across ages. In TCRdb, the 5' RACE reads were re-called with MiXCR into one record per CDR3 protein. The data hold about 780,000 distinct CDR3 sequences, with more than 25% observed a single time. This sample also appeared in a second study, on T cells of mothers and their children.

The sequenced material came from blood. The receptors originated from a boy younger than 18 in good health. CDR3s include the opening cysteine and the closing phenylalanine or tryptophan. The order of the fields is D gene, J gene, V gene, clone size, CDR3 protein, CDR3 DNA. A D gene is named only where the DNA matches it firmly. Rows give clone size only sometimes, using once, few, many, or a class for an expanded clone.

d_call: TRBD1; j_call: TRBJ1-3; v_call: TRBV12-3/TRBV12-4; clone_size: few; cdr3_aa: CASSLTRDRVALNGNTIYF; cdr3_nt: TGTGCCAGCAGCCTCACCAGGGACAGGGTCGCATTGAACGGAAACACCATATATTTT
d_call: -; j_call: TRBJ1-2; v_call: TRBV11-2; clone_size: -; cdr3_aa: CASSSSKGQNYGYTF; cdr3_nt: TGTGCCAGCAGCTCCTCGAAGGGACAAAACTATGGCTACACCTTC
d_call: -; j_call: TRBJ1-5; v_call: TRBV18; clone_size: -; cdr3_aa: CASSPLGSGQPQHF; cdr3_nt: TGTGCCAGCTCACCACTTGGGTCCGGGCAGCCCCAGCATTTT
d_call: -; j_call: TRBJ2-7; v_call: TRBV20-1; clone_size: -; cdr3_aa: CSAAGSAYEQYF; cdr3_nt: TGCAGTGCTGCGGGGAGCGCCTACGAGCAGTACTTC
d_call: TRBD2; j_call: TRBJ2-5; v_call: TRBV7-9; clone_size: -; cdr3_aa: CASSQLNLAGAETQYF; cdr3_nt: TGTGCCAGCAGCCAACTCAATTTAGCGGGAGCGGAGACCCAGTACTTC
d_call: -; j_call: TRBJ2-7; v_call: TRBV24-1; clone_size: -; cdr3_aa: CAIKTGDLYF; cdr3_nt: TGTGCCATTAAGACCGGTGACCTGTACTTC
d_call: -; j_call: TRBJ2-7; v_call: TRBV4-2; clone_size: few; cdr3_aa: CASSREGENYEQYF; cdr3_nt: TGTGCCAGCAGCCGAGAGGGGGAAAACTACGAGCAGTACTTC
d_call: -; j_call: TRBJ2-7; v_call: TRBV6-1; clone_size: few; cdr3_aa: CASQSYEQYF; cdr3_nt: TGTGCCAGCCAATCCTACGAGCAGTACTTC
d_call: -; j_call: TRBJ1-5; v_call: TRBV7-2; clone_size: -; cdr3_aa: CASSLMAGSNQPQHF; cdr3_nt: TGTGCCAGCAGCTTAATGGCGGGGAGTAATCAGCCCCAGCATTTT
d_call: -; j_call: TRBJ2-4; v_call: TRBV28; clone_size: few; cdr3_aa: CASSLPRVWGNIQYF; cdr3_nt: TGTGCCAGCAGCCTGCCGCGGGTGTGGGGAAACATTCAGTACTTC
d_call: -; j_call: TRBJ1-2; v_call: TRBV28; clone_size: -; cdr3_aa: CASSFGRRYGYTF; cdr3_nt: TGTGCCAGCAGCTTCGGCAGACGGTATGGCTACACCTTC
d_call: -; j_call: TRBJ2-5; v_call: TRBV5-8; clone_size: -; cdr3_aa: CASSLQGQTQYF; cdr3_nt: TGTGCCAGCAGCTTGCAAGGTCAGACCCAGTACTTC
d_call: -; j_call: TRBJ2-4; v_call: TRBV3-1; clone_size: -; cdr3_aa: CASSQGNTGFQYF; cdr3_nt: TGTGCCAGCAGCCAAGGAAACACAGGTTTTCAGTACTTC
d_call: -; j_call: TRBJ1-2; v_call: TRBV4-2; clone_size: -; cdr3_aa: CASSQEVGSNYGYTF; cdr3_nt: TGTGCCAGCAGCCAAGAAGTCGGCAGTAACTATGGCTACACCTTC
d_call: -; j_call: TRBJ2-7; v_call: TRBV29-1; clone_size: few; cdr3_aa: CSATLSSYEQYF; cdr3_nt: TGCAGCGCGACACTGAGCTCCTACGAGCAGTACTTC
d_call: -; j_call: TRBJ2-7; v_call: TRBV27; clone_size: few; cdr3_aa: CANSLMGGLSSYEQYF; cdr3_nt: TGTGCCAACAGTTTAATGGGGGGACTCAGCTCCTACGAGCAGTACTTC
d_call: TRBD1; j_call: TRBJ1-1; v_call: TRBV19; clone_size: -; cdr3_aa: CASRTGAGTEAFF; cdr3_nt: TGTGCCAGCCGGACAGGGGCGGGGACTGAAGCTTTCTTT
d_call: -; j_call: TRBJ2-5; v_call: TRBV20-1; clone_size: few; cdr3_aa: CSASEGTGRETQYF; cdr3_nt: TGCAGTGCCTCCGAGGGAACAGGGAGGGAGACCCAGTACTTC
d_call: -; j_call: TRBJ1-1; v_call: TRBV29-1; clone_size: few; cdr3_aa: CSVRRTNTEAFF; cdr3_nt: TGCAGCGTTCGAAGGACGAACACTGAAGCTTTCTTT
d_call: -; j_call: TRBJ2-5; v_call: TRBV5-1; clone_size: -; cdr3_aa: CASRSPWGGVGTQYF; cdr3_nt: TGCGCCAGCCGTTCCCCCTGGGGGGGCGTGGGGACCCAGTACTTC
d_call: -; j_call: TRBJ2-1; v_call: TRBV20-1; clone_size: -; cdr3_aa: CSVPPPDYHNEQFF; cdr3_nt: TGCAGTGTTCCTCCACCCGACTACCACAATGAGCAGTTCTTC
d_call: -; j_call: TRBJ1-1; v_call: TRBV4-1; clone_size: -; cdr3_aa: CASSQESSPGNTEAFF; cdr3_nt: TGCGCCAGCAGCCAAGAATCTTCCCCAGGGAATACTGAAGCTTTCTTT
d_call: -; j_call: TRBJ2-5; v_call: TRBV29-1; clone_size: -; cdr3_aa: CSAGLLEETQYF; cdr3_nt: TGCAGCGCGGGACTTCTAGAGGAGACCCAGTACTTC
d_call: -; j_call: TRBJ1-5; v_call: TRBV9; clone_size: -; cdr3_aa: CASSVGSAGNQPQHF; cdr3_nt: TGTGCCAGCAGCGTAGGATCGGCAGGCAATCAGCCCCAGCATTTT
d_call: -; j_call: TRBJ2-7; v_call: TRBV6-6; clone_size: few; cdr3_aa: CASSSDAYEQYF; cdr3_nt: TGTGCCAGCTCATCGGATGCCTACGAGCAGTACTTC
d_call: TRBD2; j_call: TRBJ2-7; v_call: TRBV6-1; clone_size: few; cdr3_aa: CASTSGGAYEQYF; cdr3_nt: TGTGCCAGTACAAGCGGGGGGGCCTACGAGCAGTACTTC
d_call: -; j_call: TRBJ1-1; v_call: TRBV5-5; clone_size: few; cdr3_aa: CASSLDLTRTLRREAFF; cdr3_nt: TGTGCCAGCAGCTTGGATCTGACTCGGACGCTTCGTCGTGAAGCTTTCTTT
d_call: -; j_call: TRBJ2-2; v_call: TRBV2; clone_size: few; cdr3_aa: CASSETRNTGELFF; cdr3_nt: TGTGCCAGCAGTGAGACTAGAAACACCGGGGAGCTGTTTTTT
d_call: -; j_call: TRBJ1-1; v_call: TRBV27; clone_size: few; cdr3_aa: CASIEGLEAFF; cdr3_nt: TGTGCCAGCATAGAGGGGCTCGAAGCTTTCTTT
d_call: -; j_call: TRBJ1-2; v_call: TRBV6-2/TRBV6-3; clone_size: -; cdr3_aa: CASSYGGSGGYTF; cdr3_nt: TGTGCCAGCAGTTACGGAGGGTCCGGCGGCTACACCTTC
d_call: -; j_call: TRBJ2-2; v_call: TRBV7-2; clone_size: few; cdr3_aa: CASSFRRHTGELFF; cdr3_nt: TGTGCCAGCAGCTTCCGCCGTCACACCGGGGAGCTGTTTTTT
d_call: TRBD1; j_call: TRBJ1-2; v_call: TRBV20-1; clone_size: few; cdr3_aa: CSARGLGQDGYTF; cdr3_nt: TGCAGTGCTAGAGGCCTGGGACAGGATGGCTACACCTTC
d_call: TRBD1; j_call: TRBJ2-6; v_call: TRBV20-1; clone_size: few; cdr3_aa: CSAEQGNGANVLTF; cdr3_nt: TGCAGTGCGGAACAGGGGAATGGGGCCAACGTCCTGACTTTC
d_call: -; j_call: TRBJ2-7; v_call: TRBV29-1; clone_size: -; cdr3_aa: CSALKGGGRYEQYF; cdr3_nt: TGCAGCGCTCTGAAGGGGGGGGGTAGGTACGAGCAGTACTTC
d_call: -; j_call: TRBJ1-1; v_call: TRBV10-3; clone_size: few; cdr3_aa: CAISPEGWGATEAFF; cdr3_nt: TGTGCCATCAGTCCGGAGGGGTGGGGAGCCACTGAAGCTTTCTTT
d_call: -; j_call: TRBJ1-4; v_call: TRBV9; clone_size: -; cdr3_aa: CASSVTLDEKLFF; cdr3_nt: TGTGCCAGCAGCGTCACGCTAGATGAAAAACTGTTTTTT
d_call: TRBD2; j_call: TRBJ2-5; v_call: TRBV12-3/TRBV12-4; clone_size: -; cdr3_aa: CASSPGTSGGRKTQYF; cdr3_nt: TGTGCCAGCAGCCCGGGGACTAGCGGGGGGAGAAAGACCCAGTACTTC
d_call: TRBD1; j_call: TRBJ2-2; v_call: TRBV4-1; clone_size: few; cdr3_aa: CASSPGTGGAGELFF; cdr3_nt: TGCGCCAGCAGCCCCGGGACAGGGGGTGCCGGGGAGCTGTTTTTT
d_call: -; j_call: TRBJ2-1; v_call: TRBV7-8; clone_size: few; cdr3_aa: CASSPRTGTQGRYF; cdr3_nt: TGTGCCAGCAGCCCTCGGACTGGAACCCAGGGTCGGTACTTC
d_call: TRBD2; j_call: TRBJ2-2; v_call: TRBV29-1; clone_size: few; cdr3_aa: CSAAGGRTGELFF; cdr3_nt: TGCAGCGCAGCGGGGGGGAGAACCGGGGAGCTGTTTTTT
d_call: -; j_call: TRBJ1-2; v_call: TRBV6-1; clone_size: -; cdr3_aa: CASSEGQAYGYTF; cdr3_nt: TGTGCCAGCAGTGAAGGGCAGGCCTATGGCTACACCTTC
d_call: -; j_call: TRBJ1-3; v_call: TRBV4-1; clone_size: few; cdr3_aa: CASSQGAGGLPGNTIYF; cdr3_nt: TGCGCCAGCAGCCAAGGGGCGGGAGGCCTTCCTGGAAACACCATATATTTT
d_call: -; j_call: TRBJ1-4; v_call: TRBV15; clone_size: -; cdr3_aa: CATSRAPGPGIVEKLFF; cdr3_nt: TGTGCCACCAGCAGAGCACCGGGGCCCGGGATCGTAGAAAAACTGTTTTTT
d_call: TRBD2; j_call: TRBJ2-5; v_call: TRBV4-1; clone_size: few; cdr3_aa: CASSQTSGRQETQYF; cdr3_nt: TGCGCCAGCAGCCAGACTAGCGGAAGGCAAGAGACCCAGTACTTC
d_call: TRBD1; j_call: TRBJ1-5; v_call: TRBV5-1; clone_size: -; cdr3_aa: CAGSLTGLNQPQHF; cdr3_nt: TGCGCCGGCAGCCTGACAGGGCTTAATCAGCCCCAGCATTTT
d_call: TRBD2; j_call: TRBJ2-4; v_call: TRBV9; clone_size: -; cdr3_aa: CASSVSSGGLAKNIQYF; cdr3_nt: TGTGCCAGCAGCGTGTCTAGCGGGGGTCTAGCCAAAAACATTCAGTACTTC
d_call: -; j_call: TRBJ2-1; v_call: TRBV7-9; clone_size: few; cdr3_aa: CASSHRDLF; cdr3_nt: TGTGCCAGCAGCCACAGGGACCTCTTC